The 4 T cell receptor beta chains listed next were all sequenced from one sample in a study of T cell changes during pregnancy in multiple sclerosis. Sequencing was performed with immunoSEQ multiplex PCR; in TCRdb, only in-frame clones are kept and a portion is missing. In the table there are roughly 84,000 clones, 93% of which are singletons. The specimen comprised peripheral blood, sampled in the third trimester of pregnancy. These receptors were collected from a female donor in good health, enrolled as a control in a pregnancy study.

The rearrangement links TRBV7-6 to TRBJ1-3; no firm D call. CDR3 length equals 17 residues. Trimming pared 7 bases from V and 0 bases from J, leaving 19 bases between. Germline CDR1 is SGHVS and CDR2 is FNYEAQ. The CDR3 sequence is CASTPGFADFSGNTIYF. The CDR3, as DNA: TGTGCCAGCACCCCAGGTTTTGCGGACTTCTCTGGAAACACCATATATTTT. Full variable domain (remainder filled in from reference TRBV7-6 and TRBJ1-3): GAGVSQSPRYKVTKRGQDVALRCDPISGHVSLYWYRQALGQGPEFLTYFNYEAQQDKSGLPNDRFSAERPEGSISTLTIQRTEQRDSAMYRCASTPGFADFSGNTIYFGEGSWLTVV.

The J gene is TRBJ2-1, the V gene TRBV5-1; the D gene is possibly TRBD1 (6 bases). Germline CDR1 SGHRS, CDR2 YFSETQ. The length of the CDR3 is 18 residues. Trimming pared 0 bases from V and 5 bases from J, leaving 21 bases between. The CDR3 spells CASSLDPSPFRDNNEQFF. The CDR3 DNA reads as TGCGCCAGCAGCTTGGACCCATCCCCCTTTAGGGACAACAATGAGCAGTTCTTC.

This clone appeared once. V is TRBV19 and J is TRBJ2-1; D perhaps matches TRBD2 (5 bases). CDR3 length: 13 residues. V shed 6 bases and J shed 3 bases, with 9 bases lying between them. The germline CDR1 and CDR2 sequences are LNHDA and SQIVND (reference sequence). The CDR3 DNA is TGTGCCAGTAGCGGGGTTCTCTACAATGAGCAGTTCTTC. Protein: CASSGVLYNEQFF.

The CDR3 loop reads CASRPGQGDEQFF. CDR3 nucleotide sequence: TGCGCCAGCAGGCCGGGACAGGGCGATGAGCAGTTCTTC. V is TRBV5-1 and J is TRBJ2-1; 9 bases agree with TRBD1. Germline values: CDR1 SGHRS, CDR2 YFSETQ. The CDR3 is 13 residues long. Trimming removed 5 bases from V and 8 bases from J; junction bases left unmatched: 5. Full variable domain (missing parts from reference TRBV5-1 and TRBJ2-1): KAGVTQTPRYLIKTRGQQVTLSCSPISGHRSVSWYQQTPGQGLQFLFEYFSETQRNKGNFPGRFSGRQFSNSRSEMNVSTLELGDSALYLCASRPGQGDEQFFGPGTRLTVL.